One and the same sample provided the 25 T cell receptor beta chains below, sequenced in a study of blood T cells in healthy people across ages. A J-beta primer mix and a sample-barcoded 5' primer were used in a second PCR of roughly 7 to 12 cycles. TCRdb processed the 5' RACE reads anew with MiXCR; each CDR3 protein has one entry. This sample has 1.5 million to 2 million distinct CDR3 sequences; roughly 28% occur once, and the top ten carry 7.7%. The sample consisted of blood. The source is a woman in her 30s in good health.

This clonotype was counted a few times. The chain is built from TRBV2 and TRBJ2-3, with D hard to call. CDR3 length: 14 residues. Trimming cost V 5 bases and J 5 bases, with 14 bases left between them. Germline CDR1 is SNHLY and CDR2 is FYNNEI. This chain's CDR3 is CASSNSHQEDTQYF. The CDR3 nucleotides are TGTGCCAGCAGTAACTCCCATCAGGAAGATACGCAGTATTTT.

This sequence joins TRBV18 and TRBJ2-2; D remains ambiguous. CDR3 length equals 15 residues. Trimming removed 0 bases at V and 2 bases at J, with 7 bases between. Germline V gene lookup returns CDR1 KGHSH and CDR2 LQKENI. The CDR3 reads CASSPPRPNTGELFF. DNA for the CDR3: TGTGCCAGCTCACCACCCAGACCCAACACCGGGGAGCTGTTTTTT.

This CDR3 reads CASSFGGGRRDTQYF. The CDR3 DNA follows: TGTGCCAGCAGCTTCGGCGGGGGGCGCAGGGATACGCAGTATTTT. This chain uses TRBV5-4 with TRBJ2-3, with TRBD2 matching 8 bases. V lost 2 bases to trimming and J lost 6 bases; unmatched junction nucleotides: 8. The CDR3 covers 15 residues. Germline V gene lookup returns CDR1 SGHNT and CDR2 YYREEE (reference sequence).

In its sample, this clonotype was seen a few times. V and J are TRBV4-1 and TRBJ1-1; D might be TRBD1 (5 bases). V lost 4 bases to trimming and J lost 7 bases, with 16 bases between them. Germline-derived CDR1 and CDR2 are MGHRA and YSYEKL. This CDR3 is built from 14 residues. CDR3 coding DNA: TGCGCCAGCAGCCGTCCGGGCAGGGCGGATGAAGCTTTCTTT. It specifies CASSRPGRADEAFF.

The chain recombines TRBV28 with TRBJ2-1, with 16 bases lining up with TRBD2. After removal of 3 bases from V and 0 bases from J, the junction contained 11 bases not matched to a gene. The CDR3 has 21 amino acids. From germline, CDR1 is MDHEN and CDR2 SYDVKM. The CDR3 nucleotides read TGTGCCAGCAGTTTCCCTGGGTCCGGGACTAGCGGGGGGGCCTCCTACAATGAGCAGTTCTTC. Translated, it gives CASSFPGSGTSGGASYNEQFF.

DNA for the CDR3: TGTGCCAGCAGCTTAGGGCCTAGCGGGAGGGACAATGAGCAGTTCTTC. This encodes CASSLGPSGRDNEQFF. This chain connects TRBV11-2 to TRBJ2-1; 12 bases align to TRBD2. Germline values: CDR1 SGHAT, CDR2 FQNNGV. This CDR3 comprises 16 residues. V shed 1 base, J shed 5 bases, and the junction held 3 bases outside the gene matches.

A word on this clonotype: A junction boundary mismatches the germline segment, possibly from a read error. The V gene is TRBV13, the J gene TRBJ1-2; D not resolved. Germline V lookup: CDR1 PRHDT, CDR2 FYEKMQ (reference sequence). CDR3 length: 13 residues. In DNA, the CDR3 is TGTGCCAGCAGCCCGCCGGGAAACAATGGCCACACCTTC. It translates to CASSPPGNNGHTF.

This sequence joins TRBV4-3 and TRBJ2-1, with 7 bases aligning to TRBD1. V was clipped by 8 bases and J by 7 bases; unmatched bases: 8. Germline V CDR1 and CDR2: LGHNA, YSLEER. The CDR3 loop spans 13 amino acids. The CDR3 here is CASGLTGYNEQFF. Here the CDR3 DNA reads TGCGCCAGCGGTCTGACAGGGTATAATGAGCAGTTCTTC.

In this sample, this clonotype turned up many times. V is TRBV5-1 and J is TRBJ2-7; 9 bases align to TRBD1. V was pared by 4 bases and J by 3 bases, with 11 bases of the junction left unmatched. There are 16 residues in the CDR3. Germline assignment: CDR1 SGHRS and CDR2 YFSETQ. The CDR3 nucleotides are TGCGCCAGCAGCAGAGCCGGGACAGGGATCTTCTACGAGCAGTACTTC. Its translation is CASSRAGTGIFYEQYF.

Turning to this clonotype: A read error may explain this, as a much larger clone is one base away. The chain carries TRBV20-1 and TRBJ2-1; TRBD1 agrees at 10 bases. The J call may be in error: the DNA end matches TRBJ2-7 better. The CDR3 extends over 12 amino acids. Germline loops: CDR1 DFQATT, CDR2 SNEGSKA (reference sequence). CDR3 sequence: CSAGTGVYGQYF. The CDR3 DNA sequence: TGCAGTGCCGGGACAGGGGTCTACGGGCAGTACTTC.

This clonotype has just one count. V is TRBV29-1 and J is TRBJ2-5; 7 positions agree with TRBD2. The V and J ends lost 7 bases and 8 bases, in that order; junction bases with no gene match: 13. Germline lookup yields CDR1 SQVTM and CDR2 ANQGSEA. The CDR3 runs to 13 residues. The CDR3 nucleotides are TGCAGCGCTAGCGGTACCTTCCGAGATACCCAGTACTTC. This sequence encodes CSASGTFRDTQYF.

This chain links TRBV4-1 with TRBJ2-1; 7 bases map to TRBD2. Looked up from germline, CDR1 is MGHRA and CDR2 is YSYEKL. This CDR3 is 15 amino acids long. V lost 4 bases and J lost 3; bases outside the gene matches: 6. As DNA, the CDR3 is TGCGCCAGCAGCCGGAGAGCGGGACTCTACAATGAGCAGTTCTTC. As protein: CASSRRAGLYNEQFF.

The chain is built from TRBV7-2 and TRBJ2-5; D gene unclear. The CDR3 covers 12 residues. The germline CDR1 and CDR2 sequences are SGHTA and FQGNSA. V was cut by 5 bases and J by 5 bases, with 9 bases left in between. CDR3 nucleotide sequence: TGTGCCAGCAGCCCGAATAGTGAGACCCAGTACTTC. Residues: CASSPNSETQYF.

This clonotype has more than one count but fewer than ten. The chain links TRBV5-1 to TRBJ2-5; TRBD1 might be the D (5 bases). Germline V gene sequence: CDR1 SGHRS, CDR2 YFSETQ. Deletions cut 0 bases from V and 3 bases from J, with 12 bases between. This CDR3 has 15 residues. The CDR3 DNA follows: TGCGCCAGCAGCTTGGAGGGGTTTGGAGAAGAGACCCAGTACTTC. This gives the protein CASSLEGFGEETQYF.

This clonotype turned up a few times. Here the CDR3 DNA reads TGCGCCAGCACCCCCTCGGGTCCCACAGATACGCAGTATTTT. Its translation is CASTPSGPTDTQYF. The chain uses TRBV5-1 and TRBJ2-3, with D uncertain. Trimming removed 6 bases from V and 2 bases from J, with 13 bases in between. This CDR3 is 14 amino acids long. CDR1 SGHRS and CDR2 YFSETQ come from the germline V gene.

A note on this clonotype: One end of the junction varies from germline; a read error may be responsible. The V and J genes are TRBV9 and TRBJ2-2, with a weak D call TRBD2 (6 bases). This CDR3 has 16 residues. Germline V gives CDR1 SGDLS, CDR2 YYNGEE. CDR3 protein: CANSGPQGENTGELFF. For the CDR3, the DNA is TGTGCCAACAGCGGGCCCCAAGGGGAGAACACCGGGGAGCTGTTTTTT.

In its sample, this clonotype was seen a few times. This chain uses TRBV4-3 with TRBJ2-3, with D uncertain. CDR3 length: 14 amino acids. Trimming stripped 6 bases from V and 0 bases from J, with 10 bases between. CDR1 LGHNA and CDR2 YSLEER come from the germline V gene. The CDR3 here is CASRPGPSTDTQYF. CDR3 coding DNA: TGCGCCAGCAGACCCGGTCCTAGCACAGATACGCAGTATTTT.

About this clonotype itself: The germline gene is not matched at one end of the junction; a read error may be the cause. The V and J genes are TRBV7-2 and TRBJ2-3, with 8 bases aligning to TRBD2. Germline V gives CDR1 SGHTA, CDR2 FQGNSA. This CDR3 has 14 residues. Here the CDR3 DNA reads TGTGCCGGCAGCTTAGCGGGGCTCACAGATACGCAGTATTTT. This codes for CAGSLAGLTDTQYF.

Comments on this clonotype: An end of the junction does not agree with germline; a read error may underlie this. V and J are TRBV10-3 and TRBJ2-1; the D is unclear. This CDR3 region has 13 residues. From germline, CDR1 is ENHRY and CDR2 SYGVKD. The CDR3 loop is CAISGVPYNERFF. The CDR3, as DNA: TGTGCCATCAGTGGAGTTCCCTACAATGAGCGGTTCTTC.

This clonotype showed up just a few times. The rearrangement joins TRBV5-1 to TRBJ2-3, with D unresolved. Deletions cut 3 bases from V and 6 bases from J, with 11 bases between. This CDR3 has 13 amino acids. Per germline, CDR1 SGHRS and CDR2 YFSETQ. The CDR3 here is CASSSPGSDTQYF. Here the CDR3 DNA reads TGCGCCAGCAGCTCCCCCGGGTCTGATACGCAGTATTTT. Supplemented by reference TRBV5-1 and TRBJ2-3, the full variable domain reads KAGVTQTPRYLIKTRGQQVTLSCSPISGHRSVSWYQQTPGQGLQFLFEYFSETQRNKGNFPGRFSGRQFSNSRSEMNVSTLELGDSALYLCASSSPGSDTQYFGPGTRLTVL.

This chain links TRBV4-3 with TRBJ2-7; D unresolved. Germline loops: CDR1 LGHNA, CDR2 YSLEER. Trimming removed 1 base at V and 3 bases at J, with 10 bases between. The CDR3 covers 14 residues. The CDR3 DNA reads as TGCGCCAGCAGCCAAGGTCGATCAGGCTACGAGCAGTACTTC. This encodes CASSQGRSGYEQYF.

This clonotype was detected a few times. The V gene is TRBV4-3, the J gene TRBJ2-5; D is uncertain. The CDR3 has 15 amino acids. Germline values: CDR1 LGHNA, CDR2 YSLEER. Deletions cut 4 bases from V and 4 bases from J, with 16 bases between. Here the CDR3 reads CASSPDVRSAETQYF. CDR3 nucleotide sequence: TGCGCCAGCAGCCCTGACGTAAGAAGCGCAGAGACCCAGTACTTC.

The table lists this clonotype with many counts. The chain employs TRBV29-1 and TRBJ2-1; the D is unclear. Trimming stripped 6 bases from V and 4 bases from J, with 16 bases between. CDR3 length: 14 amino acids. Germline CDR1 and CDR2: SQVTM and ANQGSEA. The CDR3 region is CSVEKHGEYNEQFF. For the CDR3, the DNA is TGCAGCGTCGAAAAACACGGCGAATACAATGAGCAGTTCTTC.

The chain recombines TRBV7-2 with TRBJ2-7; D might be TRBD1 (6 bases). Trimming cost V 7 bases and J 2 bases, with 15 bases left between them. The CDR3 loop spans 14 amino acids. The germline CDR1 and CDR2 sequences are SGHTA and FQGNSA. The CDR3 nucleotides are TGTGCCAGCACCTATACGACAGGTCCCTACGAGCAGTACTTC. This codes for CASTYTTGPYEQYF.

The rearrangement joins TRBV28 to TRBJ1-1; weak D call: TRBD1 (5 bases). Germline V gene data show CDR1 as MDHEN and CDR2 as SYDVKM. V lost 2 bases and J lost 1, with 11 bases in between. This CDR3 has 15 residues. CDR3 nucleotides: TGTGCCAGCAGTTTAGACGGGGGACGGAACACTGAAGCTTTCTTT. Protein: CASSLDGGRNTEAFF.